This entry lists 32 T cell receptor beta chains sequenced from one sample in a study of blood T cell repertoires in COVID-19. Data came from immunoSEQ multiplex PCR; TCRdb stores just in-frame clones and leaves some out. This sample yields about 140,000 clones, of which around 83% are seen a single time; about 1.4% belongs to the top ten. Material: peripheral blood. The origin of the receptors is a human donor in a cohort sampled during active COVID-19.

The V and J genes are TRBV3-1 (or the pseudogene TRBV3-2) and TRBJ2-2; D may be TRBD2 (5 bases). V was trimmed by 0 bases and J by 7 bases, leaving 12 bases between them. Germline assignment: CDR1 LGHDT and CDR2 YNNKEL (reference sequence). The CDR3 loop spans 15 amino acids. The CDR3 DNA reads TGTGCCAGCAGCCAAGATGTGGTGAGCGGCGGGGAGCTGTTTTTT. Translation gives CASSQDVVSGGELFF.

The chain combines TRBV27 with TRBJ2-5; TRBD2 agrees at 14 bases. V lost 6 bases to trimming and J lost 5 bases; unmatched junction nucleotides: 5. Germline V gene sequence: CDR1 MNHEY, CDR2 SMNVEV (reference sequence). The CDR3 loop spans 15 amino acids. The CDR3, as DNA: TGTGCCAGCAGCTCCTGGACTAGCGGGGGGGAGACCCAGTACTTC. It codes for CASSSWTSGGETQYF.

This clone was counted a single time. The chain employs TRBV28 and TRBJ1-4; TRBD1 aligns across 7 bases. The CDR3 runs 13 residues. V trimming: 7 bases; J trimming: 4 bases; junction bases outside the gene matches: 3. Germline V gene lookup returns CDR1 MDHEN and CDR2 SYDVKM. The CDR3 DNA follows: TGTGCCAGCAAGACAGGGATTAATGAAAAACTGTTTTTT. Translated, it gives CASKTGINEKLFF.

The chain links TRBV18 to TRBJ2-7; D gene unclear. The ends were cut back, 10 bases at V and 4 bases at J, with 14 bases in the middle. From germline, CDR1 is KGHSH and CDR2 LQKENI. CDR3 length: 12 residues. The CDR3 protein is CATTRPGYEQYF. The CDR3 DNA sequence: TGTGCCACCACACGGCCGGGTTACGAGCAGTACTTC. The full variable domain, with the rest looked up from reference TRBV18 and TRBJ2-7, is NAGVMQNPRHLVRRRGQEARLRCSPMKGHSHVYWYRQLPEEGLKFMVYLQKENIIDESGMPKERFSAEFPKEGPSILRIQQVVRGDSAAYFCATTRPGYEQYFGPGTRLTVT.

The chain combines TRBV28 with TRBJ2-5; D unclear. The germline V gene has CDR1 MDHEN and CDR2 SYDVKM. V gave up 6 bases and J gave up 1 base, with 6 bases separating them. The CDR3 is made up of 12 amino acids. CDR3 residues: CASSLFQETQYF. CDR3 nucleotide sequence: TGTGCCAGCAGCCTGTTCCAAGAGACCCAGTACTTC. Full variable domain (outside the CDR3, taken from reference TRBV28 and TRBJ2-5): DVKVTQSSRYLVKRTGEKVFLECVQDMDHENMFWYRQDPGLGLRLIYFSYDVKMKEKGDIPEGYSVSREKKERFSLILESASTNQTSMYLCASSLFQETQYFGPGTRLLVL.

The chain combines TRBV19 with TRBJ1-5; 7 positions agree with TRBD1. Germline V gene lookup returns CDR1 LNHDA and CDR2 SQIVND (reference sequence). V dropped 10 bases and J dropped 0; count of bases not matched to a gene: 6. The CDR3 contains 14 residues. In DNA, the CDR3 is TGTGCCACTAGGGACAGCTTTAGCAATCAGCCCCAGCATTTT. This gives the protein CATRDSFSNQPQHF.

This clone was counted a single time. This rearrangement joins TRBV29-1 to TRBJ1-1; D gene ambiguous. The CDR3 runs 14 residues. V lost 6 bases to trimming and J lost 0 bases, with 14 bases between them. CDR1 is SQVTM, CDR2 ANQGSEA, per germline. This CDR3 reads CSVHAGAMNTEAFF. CDR3 nucleotide sequence: TGCAGCGTCCACGCGGGTGCCATGAACACTGAAGCTTTCTTT. The complete variable domain, with remaining parts taken from reference TRBV29-1 and TRBJ1-1, reads SAVISQKPSRDICQRGTSLTIQCQVDSQVTMMFWYRQQPGQSLTLIATANQGSEATYESGFVIDKFPISRPNLTFSTLTVSNMSPEDSSIYLCSVHAGAMNTEAFFGQGTRLTVV.

This clone appeared a single time. The chain joins TRBV15 to TRBJ2-3; D is perhaps TRBD2 (5 bases). Per germline, CDR1 LNHNV and CDR2 YYDKDF (reference sequence). The CDR3 spans 16 residues. V was pared by 3 bases and J by 0 bases, with 13 bases between. This CDR3 is CATSSDRSGSTDTQYF. The CDR3 nucleotides are TGTGCCACCAGCAGCGACCGGAGCGGTAGCACAGATACGCAGTATTTT.

The chain has TRBV7-2 and TRBJ2-7, with 8 positions matching TRBD2. Looked up from germline, CDR1 is SGHTA and CDR2 is FQGNSA. V lost 4 bases to trimming and J lost 2 bases; unmatched junction nucleotides: 1. This CDR3 comprises 13 residues. CDR3 sequence: CASSWREAYEQYF. The CDR3 nucleotides read TGTGCCAGCAGCTGGCGGGAGGCCTACGAGCAGTACTTC.

The chain uses TRBV5-4 and TRBJ2-7, with 7 bases that match TRBD2. Trimming cost V 4 bases and J 6 bases; bases outside gene matches: 10. Per the germline V gene, CDR1 is SGHNT and CDR2 is YYREEE (reference sequence). This CDR3 has 14 residues. The CDR3 region is CASSVRTSLREQYF. CDR3 coding DNA: TGTGCCAGCAGCGTGAGGACTAGTTTGCGCGAGCAGTACTTC.

The CDR3: CASSLDRGVYNEQFF. CDR3 bases: TGTGCCAGCAGCTTGGACAGGGGGGTTTACAATGAGCAGTTCTTC. This chain links TRBV5-4 with TRBJ2-1, with TRBD1 matching 8 bases. Trimming took 0 bases from V and 4 from J; bases not matched to a gene: 3. Germline V gives CDR1 SGHNT, CDR2 YYREEE (reference sequence). The length of the CDR3 is 15 residues.

The V call is TRBV27, the J call TRBJ2-7; TRBD1 matches 7 bases. Unmatched junction bases numbered 12, after V lost 5 bases and J lost 5 bases. Germline V gives CDR1 MNHEY, CDR2 SMNVEV (reference sequence). The CDR3 covers 15 residues. The CDR3 region is CASSLTRQGSNEQYF. Written as DNA, the CDR3 is TGTGCCAGCAGTCTAACTCGACAGGGTAGCAACGAGCAGTACTTC.

Only one count was recorded for this clone. The genes are TRBV4-2 and TRBJ2-5, with 9 bases identical to TRBD2. The CDR3 loop spans 17 amino acids. In germline, CDR1 is LGHNA, CDR2 YNFKEQ. V gave up 0 bases and J gave up 5 bases; unmatched junction bases: 10. CDR3 region: CASSQDGGSGSGETQYF. CDR3 DNA: TGTGCCAGCAGCCAAGATGGGGGTAGCGGGAGTGGGGAGACCCAGTACTTC.

The chain joins TRBV7-2 to TRBJ2-2, with 7 nucleotides matching TRBD2. V lost 2 bases to trimming and J lost 5 bases; unmatched junction nucleotides: 8. This CDR3 is built from 16 residues. Germline-derived CDR1 and CDR2 are SGHTA and FQGNSA. The chain's CDR3 is CASSLQAGVVTGELFF. The CDR3 DNA is TGTGCCAGCAGCTTACAGGCGGGAGTGGTTACCGGGGAGCTGTTTTTT. Combining the CDR3 with reference TRBV7-2 and TRBJ2-2 gives the whole variable domain GAGVSQSPSNKVTEKGKDVELRCDPISGHTALYWYRQSLGQGLEFLIYFQGNSAPDKSGLPSDRFSAERTGGSVSTLTIQRTQQEDSAVYLCASSLQAGVVTGELFFGEGSRLTVL.

The chain couples TRBV3-1 (or the pseudogene TRBV3-2) to TRBJ1-2, with D possibly TRBD1 on 5 matching bases. Looked up from germline, CDR1 is LGHDT and CDR2 is YNNKEL (reference sequence). The CDR3 spans 14 residues. V shed 0 bases and J shed 5 bases, with 10 bases lying between them. CDR3 DNA: TGTGCCAGCAGCCAAGATGACGGGGGGTATGGCTACACCTTC. Translating it yields CASSQDDGGYGYTF.

The chain combines TRBV2 with TRBJ2-1; the match to TRBD2 covers 14 bases. Germline V CDR1 and CDR2: SNHLY, FYNNEI. This CDR3 spans 19 amino acids. The V gene end was trimmed by 4 bases and the J gene end by 2 bases; junction bases not matched to a gene: 10. The CDR3 loop is CASSGLAGGKRIPYNEQFF. DNA for the CDR3: TGTGCCAGCAGTGGACTAGCGGGAGGGAAAAGGATCCCCTACAATGAGCAGTTCTTC.

This clone was counted a few times. This chain joins TRBV19 and TRBJ2-5; D is uncertain. There are 13 residues in the CDR3. Trimming left V 6 bases short and J 1 base short, with 9 bases between. From germline, CDR1 is LNHDA and CDR2 SQIVND (reference sequence). The chain's CDR3 is CASRKEAQETQYF. CDR3 DNA sequence: TGTGCCAGTAGGAAAGAGGCCCAAGAGACCCAGTACTTC.

The rearrangement links TRBV2 to TRBJ2-2, with 9 positions matching TRBD1. V was clipped by 9 bases and J by 0 bases; unmatched bases: 2. The V gene's germline CDR1 is SNHLY and CDR2 FYNNEI. CDR3 length: 14 residues. CDR3 nucleotides: TGTGCCAGACGACAGGGGGCGAACACCGGGGAGCTGTTTTTT. Its translation: CARRQGANTGELFF.

The genes are TRBV11-2 and TRBJ1-2; tentative D call: TRBD1 (5 bases). This CDR3 contains 15 residues. Germline CDR1 reads SGHAT; CDR2 reads FQNNGV. V was pared by 1 base and J by 5 bases, with 14 bases between. The CDR3 reads CASSLVADSVYGYTF. The CDR3 DNA follows: TGTGCCAGCAGCTTAGTGGCCGACAGTGTGTATGGCTACACCTTC.

This clone was seen more than once but under ten times. V gene TRBV5-5 combines with J gene TRBJ2-3; 9 positions match TRBD1. V lost 2 bases and J lost 5; bases outside the gene matches: 6. This CDR3 comprises 15 residues. CDR1 SGHKS and CDR2 YYEKEE come from the germline V gene (reference sequence). The chain's CDR3 is CASSFRDRVLDTQYF. The CDR3 nucleotides are TGTGCCAGCAGCTTCCGGGACAGGGTTTTAGATACGCAGTATTTT. Supplemented by reference TRBV5-5 and TRBJ2-3, the full variable domain reads DAGVTQSPTHLIKTRGQQVTLRCSPISGHKSVSWYQQVLGQGPQFIFQYYEKEERGRGNFPDRFSARQFPNYSSELNVNALLLGDSALYLCASSFRDRVLDTQYFGPGTRLTVL.

This clone has only one observation. The chain employs TRBV7-8 and TRBJ2-1; D possibly corresponds to TRBD2 (5 bases). Germline lookup yields CDR1 SGHVS and CDR2 FQNEAQ. V was shortened by 5 bases and J by 5 bases, with 34 bases between the two germline ends. This CDR3 region has 21 residues. CDR3 amino acids: CASSPAPETGEYKFAHNEQFF. CDR3 DNA: TGTGCCAGCAGCCCAGCCCCGGAGACCGGGGAATACAAATTTGCCCACAATGAGCAGTTCTTC.

V gene TRBV4-1 combines with J gene TRBJ2-7; 9 nucleotides align to TRBD2. The CDR3 covers 16 residues. The V segment lost 2 bases and the J segment 2 bases; nucleotides outside the gene matches: 7. Germline CDR1 is MGHRA and CDR2 is YSYEKL. In DNA, the CDR3 is TGCGCCAGCAGCCAAACAGCGGGAGGCGGAGCCTACGAGCAGTACTTC. Its translation: CASSQTAGGGAYEQYF.

The V call is TRBV7-2, the J call TRBJ2-7; 9 nucleotides agree with TRBD2. V gave up 4 bases and J gave up 3 bases; unmatched junction bases: 7. The germline CDR1 and CDR2 sequences are SGHTA and FQGNSA. The length of the CDR3 is 15 residues. CDR3 loop: CASSSVLAGLYEQYF. The CDR3 DNA reads TGTGCCAGCAGCTCCGTACTAGCGGGCCTCTACGAGCAGTACTTC.

This clone was found a few times. V usage is TRBV14 and J usage is TRBJ2-5, with a possible D match to TRBD1 (5 bases). CDR3 length: 15 residues. From germline, CDR1 is SGHDN and CDR2 FVKESK. V dropped 2 bases and J dropped 5 bases, with 15 bases sitting between them. This CDR3 reads CASSQTRATGETQYF. The CDR3 coding sequence is TGTGCCAGCAGCCAAACCAGGGCGACTGGGGAGACCCAGTACTTC. Supplemented by reference TRBV14 and TRBJ2-5, the full variable domain reads EAGVTQFPSHSVIEKGQTVTLRCDPISGHDNLYWYRRVMGKEIKFLLHFVKESKQDESGMPNNRFLAERTGGTYSTLKVQPAELEDSGVYFCASSQTRATGETQYFGPGTRLLVL.

The chain has TRBV5-6 and TRBJ2-3; 8 bases are shared with TRBD2. Trimming took 2 bases from V and 2 from J; bases not matched to a gene: 4. Germline V gene sequence: CDR1 SGHDT, CDR2 YYEEEE. The CDR3 has 15 residues. The chain's CDR3 is CASSFTSGATDTQYF. The CDR3 DNA reads TGTGCCAGCAGCTTTACTAGCGGTGCCACAGATACGCAGTATTTT.

The J gene is TRBJ2-1, the V gene TRBV7-3, with D possibly matching TRBD2 (5 bases). The germline CDR1 and CDR2 sequences are SGHTA and FQGTGA. Trimming stripped 2 bases from V and 10 bases from J, with 9 bases between. CDR3 size: 12 residues. CDR3 protein: CASSLFGGEQFF. The CDR3 DNA is TGTGCCAGCAGCTTATTTGGAGGAGAGCAGTTCTTC. Full variable domain (remainder filled in from reference TRBV7-3 and TRBJ2-1): GAGVSQTPSNKVTEKGKYVELRCDPISGHTALYWYRQSLGQGPEFLIYFQGTGAADDSGLPNDRFFAVRPEGSVSTLKIQRTERGDSAVYLCASSLFGGEQFFGPGTRLTVL.

The chain employs TRBV29-1 and TRBJ2-1; tentatively, D is TRBD2 (5 bases). Germline CDR1 SQVTM, CDR2 ANQGSEA. V gave up 2 bases and J gave up 2 bases, with 7 bases separating them. This CDR3 comprises 13 residues. The DNA of the CDR3 is TGCAGCGTTGAAAAGCGGACCTACAATGAGCAGTTCTTC. Residues: CSVEKRTYNEQFF.

The genes are TRBV29-1 and TRBJ1-2; no clear D. CDR1 and CDR2 (germline): SQVTM, ANQGSEA. The CDR3 is 14 residues long. The V end lost 1 base, the J end lost 4 bases, and 13 bases lay between the germline ends. The chain's CDR3 is CSVEAFAAAYGYTF. CDR3 nucleotides: TGCAGCGTTGAAGCCTTCGCGGCTGCCTATGGCTACACCTTC.

J is TRBJ2-2 and V is TRBV18, with 10 bases fitting TRBD1. There are 15 residues in the CDR3. V was clipped by 3 bases and J by 7 bases; unmatched bases: 5. Germline V gene data show CDR1 as KGHSH and CDR2 as LQKENI. Here the CDR3 DNA reads TGTGCCAGCTCACCCCGACAGGGGGCGAACGGGGAGCTGTTTTTT. Amino acid sequence: CASSPRQGANGELFF. The variable domain in full, with the rest retrieved from reference TRBV18 and TRBJ2-2, is NAGVMQNPRHLVRRRGQEARLRCSPMKGHSHVYWYRQLPEEGLKFMVYLQKENIIDESGMPKERFSAEFPKEGPSILRIQQVVRGDSAAYFCASSPRQGANGELFFGEGSRLTVL.

This clone was detected only a few times. A junction end diverges from the germline sequence, so it may reflect a read error. The chain combines TRBV7-7 with TRBJ2-5; 7 positions match TRBD1. The CDR3 loop spans 14 amino acids. CDR1 SSHAT and CDR2 FNYEAQ come from the germline V gene (reference sequence). The CDR3 bases are TGTGCTAGCAGTTTTACAGGGGAGTGGGAGACCCAGTACTTC. It specifies CASSFTGEWETQYF.

The chain combines TRBV5-4 with TRBJ1-2; 7 positions agree with TRBD1. Losses at the gene ends were 0 bases for V and 5 bases for J; bases not matched to a gene: 4. CDR1 and CDR2 from the germline V gene are SGHNT and YYREEE (reference sequence). This CDR3 region has 14 residues. CDR3 region: CASSLDRGFYGYTF. Written as DNA, the CDR3 is TGTGCCAGCAGCTTGGACAGGGGATTTTATGGCTACACCTTC. The full variable domain, its missing parts supplied by reference TRBV5-4 and TRBJ1-2, is ETGVTQSPTHLIKTRGQQVTLRCSSQSGHNTVSWYQQALGQGPQFIFQYYREEENGRGNFPPRFSGLQFPNYSSELNVNALELDDSALYLCASSLDRGFYGYTFGSGTRLTVV.

This clone was counted a single time. This sequence joins TRBV6-1 and TRBJ2-3; 9 positions match TRBD1. V shed 3 bases and J 4 bases; nucleotides not matched to a gene: 5. This CDR3 has 15 residues. Germline CDR1 reads MNHNS; CDR2 reads SASEGT. CDR3 residues: CASSDRDRASDTQYF. CDR3 DNA: TGTGCCAGCAGTGACCGGGACAGGGCTTCAGATACGCAGTATTTT.